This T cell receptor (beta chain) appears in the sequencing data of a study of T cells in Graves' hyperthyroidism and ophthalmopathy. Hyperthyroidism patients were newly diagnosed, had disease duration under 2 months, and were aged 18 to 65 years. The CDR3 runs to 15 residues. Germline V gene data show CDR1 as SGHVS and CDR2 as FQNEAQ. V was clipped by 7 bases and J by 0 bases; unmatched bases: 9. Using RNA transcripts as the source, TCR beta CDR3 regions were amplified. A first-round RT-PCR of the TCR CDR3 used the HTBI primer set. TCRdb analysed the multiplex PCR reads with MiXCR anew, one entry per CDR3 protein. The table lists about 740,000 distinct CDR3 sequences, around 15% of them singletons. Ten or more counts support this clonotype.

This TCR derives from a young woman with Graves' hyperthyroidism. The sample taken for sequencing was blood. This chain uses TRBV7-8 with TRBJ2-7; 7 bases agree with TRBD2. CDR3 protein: CASTKGGINSYEQYF. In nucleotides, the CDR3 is TGTGCCAGCACTAAGGGAGGGATCAACTCCTACGAGCAGTACTTC.